The clone carrying this TCR beta chain has a single count. What it recognizes is unknown. This entry belongs to a study of OX40 agonist ivuxolimab in advanced cancers. Overall study: The drug used for patients, ivuxolimab, was an agonistic anti-OX40 (CD134) antibody. Participants could have had prior anti-PD-1, anti-PD-L1 or anti-CTLA-4 therapy, and more than 35% had some.

Libraries were prepared by immunoSEQ multiplex PCR; TCRdb keeps only in-frame clonotypes and omits some of them. Here the sample spans 60,000 or so clones, roughly 80% being singletons. Study-wide results and limits: On average, CD8+ T cells showed a greater number of expanded clones than CD4+.

The V gene's germline CDR1 is SGHTS and CDR2 YDEGEE. Trimming shortened V by 0 bases and J by 3 bases, and 9 bases separated the two germline ends. There are 14 residues in the CDR3. The specimen comprised CD4+ or CD8+ T cells sorted from blood, sampled in a trial of the OX40 agonist ivuxolimab. This chain links TRBV5-8 with TRBJ1-1; perhaps TRBD1 as D (5 bases). The sequence derives from an adult with an advanced solid tumor such as melanoma, head and neck, liver or kidney cancer. The chain's CDR3 is CASSLGGEDTEAFF. CDR3 bases: TGTGCCAGCAGCTTGGGGGGGGAGGACACTGAAGCTTTCTTT. The whole variable domain, filled in from reference TRBV5-8 and TRBJ1-1, reads EAGVTQSPTHLIKTRGQQATLRCSPISGHTSVYWYQQALGLGLQFLLWYDEGEERNRGNFPPRFSGRQFPNYSSELNVNALELEDSALYLCASSLGGEDTEAFFGQGTRLTVV.